This entry concerns a single T cell receptor beta chain. TCRdb's copy holds only in-frame clones and misses some; the assay was immunoSEQ multiplex PCR. The table has some 420,000 clones, roughly 90% seen once; the top ten hold 3.6%. This record comes from a study of Ad26.COV2.S vaccination and SARS-CoV-2 variants. At the level of the study: By the intramuscular route, Ad26.COV2.S was given once, or twice 56 days apart.

This CDR3 has 16 amino acids. The V end lost 0 bases, the J end lost 1 base, and 12 bases lay between the germline ends. CDR1 is LGHDT, CDR2 YNNKEL, per germline (reference sequence). Noted treatment: roughly 18 received Ad26.COV2.S at low or high dose, single or two shots; 5 received placebo; per-sample allocation not given. On day 63 after the first injection, vaccine and placebo recipients gave samples. V and J are TRBV3-1 (or the pseudogene TRBV3-2) and TRBJ1-2, with D hard to call. The receptor was derived from a person aged 18-60 years who received the Ad26.COV2.S COVID-19 vaccine or a placebo. This material consisted of peripheral blood, taken in a trial of Ad26.COV2.S vaccine versus placebo. The CDR3 spells CASSQEGGVFNYGYTF. Here the CDR3 DNA reads TGTGCCAGCAGCCAAGAAGGTGGGGTGTTTAACTATGGCTACACCTTC.